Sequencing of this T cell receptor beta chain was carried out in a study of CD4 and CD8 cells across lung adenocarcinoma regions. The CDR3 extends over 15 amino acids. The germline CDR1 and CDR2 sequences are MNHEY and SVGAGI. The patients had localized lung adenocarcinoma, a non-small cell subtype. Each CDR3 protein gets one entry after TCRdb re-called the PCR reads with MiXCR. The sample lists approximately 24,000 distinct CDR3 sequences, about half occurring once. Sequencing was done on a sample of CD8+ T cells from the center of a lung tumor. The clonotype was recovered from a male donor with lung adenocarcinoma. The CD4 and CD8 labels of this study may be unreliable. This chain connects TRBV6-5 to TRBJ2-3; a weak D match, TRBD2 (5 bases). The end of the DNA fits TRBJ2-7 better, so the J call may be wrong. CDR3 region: CASGWERSAKDTQYF. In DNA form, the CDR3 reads TGTGCCAGCGGTTGGGAGCGGAGCGCCAAAGATACGCAGTACTTC.